This paragraph covers one TCR beta chain sequence. Its antigen remains unidentified. The sample comes from a study of OX40 agonist ivuxolimab in advanced cancers. Study background: Patient treatment consisted of intravenous ivuxolimab administration every 2 weeks at 0.01 to 10 mg/kg. Partial responses were achieved by three patients: one hepatocellular carcinoma, two cutaneous melanoma. Every patient in dose escalation had hepatocellular carcinoma, melanoma, renal cell or head and neck cancer. Findings of the study overall: The study found that CD8+ T cells averaged more expanded clones than CD4+.

Clones were read by immunoSEQ multiplex PCR, and TCRdb kept only the in-frame ones, dropping some. This table has approximately 17,000 clones, over 75% appearing once. Germline V lookup: CDR1 MNHEY, CDR2 SVGAGI. This CDR3 is built from 12 residues. Losses at the gene ends were 8 bases for V and 7 bases for J; bases not matched to a gene: 5. Here the sequenced sample was CD4+ or CD8+ T cells sorted from blood, taken in a trial of the OX40 agonist ivuxolimab. This TCR came from an adult with an advanced solid tumor such as melanoma, head and neck, liver or kidney cancer. The chain links TRBV6-5 to TRBJ1-2; the match to TRBD1 covers 9 bases. The CDR3 DNA is TGTGCCAGCGGAACAGGGGGCTTTGGCTACACCTTC. It specifies CASGTGGFGYTF.